This T cell receptor beta chain was documented in a study of CD8 T cells in Susac syndrome. The authors reverse transcribed roughly 0.45 to 1 ug RNA with random hexamers. Each CDR3 protein gets one entry after TCRdb re-called the immunoSEQ multiplex PCR reads with MiXCR. Of about 130,000 distinct CDR3 sequences in the sample, about 95% are singletons; the top ten hold 0.18%. V gave up 4 bases and J gave up 6 bases; unmatched junction bases: 11. The CDR3 runs 16 residues. The germline CDR1 and CDR2 sequences are MDHEN and SYDVKM. The TCR was taken from a human donor with Susac syndrome. The V call is TRBV28, the J call TRBJ2-4; TRBD1 agrees at 8 bases. The sequenced sample was CD8+ T cells from PBMCs. The CDR3 region is CASSSDRDLLLNIQYF. CDR3 in DNA: TGTGCCAGCAGTTCGGACAGGGACCTCCTGTTAAACATTCAGTACTTC.